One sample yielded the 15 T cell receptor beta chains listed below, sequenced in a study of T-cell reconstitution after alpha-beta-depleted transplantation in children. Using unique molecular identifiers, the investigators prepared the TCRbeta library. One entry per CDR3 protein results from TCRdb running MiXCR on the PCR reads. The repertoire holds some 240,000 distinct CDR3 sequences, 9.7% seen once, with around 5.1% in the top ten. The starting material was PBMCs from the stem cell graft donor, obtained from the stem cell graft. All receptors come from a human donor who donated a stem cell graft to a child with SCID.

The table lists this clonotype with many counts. The CDR3 protein is CSARDRYRSNTEAFF. CDR3 nucleotide sequence: TGCAGTGCTAGAGATCGATACAGGTCGAACACTGAAGCTTTCTTT. The chain has TRBV20-1 and TRBJ1-1; possibly TRBD1 for D (5 bases). The V gene's germline CDR1 is DFQATT and CDR2 SNEGSKA (reference sequence). With 0 bases removed from V and 1 base from J, the gap between germline ends came to 12 bases. This CDR3 is 15 amino acids long.

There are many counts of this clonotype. This CDR3 reads CASSLRTVQGATGELFF. DNA of the CDR3: TGTGCCAGCAGCTTACGGACGGTGCAGGGGGCCACCGGGGAGCTGTTTTTT. The V call is TRBV5-5, the J call TRBJ2-2; 8 bases map to TRBD1. The V gene end was trimmed by 2 bases and the J gene end by 4 bases; junction bases not matched to a gene: 10. Germline CDR1 reads SGHKS; CDR2 reads YYEKEE (reference sequence). This CDR3 spans 17 amino acids.

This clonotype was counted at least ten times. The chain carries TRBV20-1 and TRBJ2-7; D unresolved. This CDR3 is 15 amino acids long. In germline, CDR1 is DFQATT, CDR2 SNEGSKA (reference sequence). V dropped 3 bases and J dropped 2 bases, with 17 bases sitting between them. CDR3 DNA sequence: TGCAGTGCTAGTCATGGGTCTTCATCAGCCTACGAGCAGTACTTC. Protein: CSASHGSSSAYEQYF.

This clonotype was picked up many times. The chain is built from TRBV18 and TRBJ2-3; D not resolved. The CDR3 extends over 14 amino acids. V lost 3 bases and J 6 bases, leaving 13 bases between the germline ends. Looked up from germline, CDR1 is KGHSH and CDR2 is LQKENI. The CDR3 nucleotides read TGTGCCAGCTCACCTTTGGCAGCCCTGGATACGCAGTATTTT. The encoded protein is CASSPLAALDTQYF.

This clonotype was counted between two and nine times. DNA of the CDR3: TGTGCCAGCAGCTTGCCAGATTCAGATACGCAGTATTTT. It specifies CASSLPDSDTQYF. The chain uses TRBV5-6 and TRBJ2-3; D unresolved. Germline loops: CDR1 SGHDT, CDR2 YYEEEE. The CDR3 is 13 amino acids. The V end was cut by 1 base, the J end by 4 bases, with 7 bases between.

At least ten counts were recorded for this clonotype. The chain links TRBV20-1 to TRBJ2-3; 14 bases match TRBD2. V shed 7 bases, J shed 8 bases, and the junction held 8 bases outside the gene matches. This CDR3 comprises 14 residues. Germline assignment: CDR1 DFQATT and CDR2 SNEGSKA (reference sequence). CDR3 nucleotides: TGCAGTGTCGGGGGGACTAGCGGGGGCTTTACGCAGTATTTT. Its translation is CSVGGTSGGFTQYF.

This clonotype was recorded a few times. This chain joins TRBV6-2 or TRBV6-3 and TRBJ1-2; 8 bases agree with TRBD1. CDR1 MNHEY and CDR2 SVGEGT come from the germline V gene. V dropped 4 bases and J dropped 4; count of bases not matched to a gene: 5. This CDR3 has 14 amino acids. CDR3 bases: TGTGCCAGCAGTTCGGACAGGGATGGCTATGGCTACACCTTC. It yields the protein CASSSDRDGYGYTF.

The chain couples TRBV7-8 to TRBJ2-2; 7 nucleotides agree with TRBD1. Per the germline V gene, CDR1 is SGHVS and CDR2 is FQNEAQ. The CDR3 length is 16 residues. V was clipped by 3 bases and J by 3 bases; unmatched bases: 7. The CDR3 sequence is CASSFRQGVDTGELFF. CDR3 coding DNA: TGTGCCAGCAGCTTCCGACAGGGAGTTGACACCGGGGAGCTGTTTTTT.

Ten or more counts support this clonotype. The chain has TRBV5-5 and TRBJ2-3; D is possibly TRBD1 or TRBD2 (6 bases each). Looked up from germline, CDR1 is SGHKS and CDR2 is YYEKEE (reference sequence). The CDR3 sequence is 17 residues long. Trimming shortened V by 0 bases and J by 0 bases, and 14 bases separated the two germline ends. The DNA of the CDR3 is TGTGCCAGCAGCTTGGACAGGGACTCCCATAGCACAGATACGCAGTATTTT. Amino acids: CASSLDRDSHSTDTQYF.

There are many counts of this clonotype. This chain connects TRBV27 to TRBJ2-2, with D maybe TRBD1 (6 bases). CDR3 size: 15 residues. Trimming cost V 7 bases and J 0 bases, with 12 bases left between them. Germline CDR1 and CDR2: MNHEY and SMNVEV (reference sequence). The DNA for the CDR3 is TGTGCCAGCACTTGGGGACAACCGAACACCGGGGAGCTGTTTTTT. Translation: CASTWGQPNTGELFF.

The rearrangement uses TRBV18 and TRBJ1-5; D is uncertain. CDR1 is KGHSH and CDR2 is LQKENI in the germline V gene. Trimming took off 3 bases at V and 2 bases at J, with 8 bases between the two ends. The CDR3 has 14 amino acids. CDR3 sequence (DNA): TGTGCCAGCTCACCCCCTCCCGGCAATCAGCCCCAGCATTTT. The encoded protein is CASSPPPGNQPQHF.

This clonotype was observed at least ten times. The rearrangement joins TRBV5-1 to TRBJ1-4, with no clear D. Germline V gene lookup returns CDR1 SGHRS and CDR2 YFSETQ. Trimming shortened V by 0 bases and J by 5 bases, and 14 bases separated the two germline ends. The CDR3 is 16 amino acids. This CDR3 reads CASSLGTLQGNEKLFF. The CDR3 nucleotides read TGCGCCAGCAGCTTGGGAACCCTACAAGGCAATGAAAAACTGTTTTTT.

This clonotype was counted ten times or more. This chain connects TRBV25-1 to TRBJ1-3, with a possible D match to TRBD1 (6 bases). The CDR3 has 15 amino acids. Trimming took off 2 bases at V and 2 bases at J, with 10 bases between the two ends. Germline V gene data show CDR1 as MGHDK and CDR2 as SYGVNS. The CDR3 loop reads CASSEGGATGNTIYF. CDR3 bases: TGTGCCAGCAGTGAAGGGGGGGCGACTGGAAACACCATATATTTT.

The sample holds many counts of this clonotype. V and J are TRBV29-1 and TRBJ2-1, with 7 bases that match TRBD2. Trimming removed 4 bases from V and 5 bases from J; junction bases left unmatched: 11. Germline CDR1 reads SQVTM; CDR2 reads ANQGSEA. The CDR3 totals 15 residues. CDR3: CSVVGGDYRNNEQFF. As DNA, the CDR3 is TGCAGCGTTGTGGGGGGGGACTACAGGAACAATGAGCAGTTCTTC.

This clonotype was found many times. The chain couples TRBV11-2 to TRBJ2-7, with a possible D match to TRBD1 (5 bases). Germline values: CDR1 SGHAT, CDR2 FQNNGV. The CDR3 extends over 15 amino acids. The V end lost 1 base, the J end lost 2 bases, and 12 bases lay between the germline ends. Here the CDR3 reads CASSLVGQGTYEQYF. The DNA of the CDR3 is TGTGCCAGCAGCTTAGTAGGGCAGGGTACCTACGAGCAGTACTTC.